This T cell receptor (beta chain) stems from a study of vaccination and CD4 T cells after COVID-19. The wider study: Cells were stimulated with overlapping spike peptides from SARS-CoV-2, HCoV-NL63, HCoV-OC43 and HCoV-229E.

Documented treatment: approximately nine-day PBMC culture with coronavirus spike peptide pools or control peptides (ViraFEST assay). The CDR3 is 17 amino acids. In regard to this clonotype: Its cognate antigen is unknown.

Cultured CD4+ T cell DNA underwent sequencing with the Oncomine TCR Beta short-read assay. TCRdb re-called the PCR reads with MiXCR, one entry per CDR3 protein. This sample carries some 9,100 distinct CDR3 sequences, about 66% of them seen once, and the ten largest clones take around 28%. Sequencing used CD4+ T cells from blood, cultured in vitro. V and J are TRBV21-1 and TRBJ1-5; the table assigns TRBD1, which was not confirmed against the DNA. TRBV21-1 is a listed pseudogene. The TCR was taken from a human donor who had recovered from COVID-19. The CDR3 loop reads CASSNWRRVTQDQPQHF. In DNA, the CDR3 is TGTGCCAGCAGCAATTGGCGCCGTGTGACACAAGATCAGCCCCAGCATTTT.